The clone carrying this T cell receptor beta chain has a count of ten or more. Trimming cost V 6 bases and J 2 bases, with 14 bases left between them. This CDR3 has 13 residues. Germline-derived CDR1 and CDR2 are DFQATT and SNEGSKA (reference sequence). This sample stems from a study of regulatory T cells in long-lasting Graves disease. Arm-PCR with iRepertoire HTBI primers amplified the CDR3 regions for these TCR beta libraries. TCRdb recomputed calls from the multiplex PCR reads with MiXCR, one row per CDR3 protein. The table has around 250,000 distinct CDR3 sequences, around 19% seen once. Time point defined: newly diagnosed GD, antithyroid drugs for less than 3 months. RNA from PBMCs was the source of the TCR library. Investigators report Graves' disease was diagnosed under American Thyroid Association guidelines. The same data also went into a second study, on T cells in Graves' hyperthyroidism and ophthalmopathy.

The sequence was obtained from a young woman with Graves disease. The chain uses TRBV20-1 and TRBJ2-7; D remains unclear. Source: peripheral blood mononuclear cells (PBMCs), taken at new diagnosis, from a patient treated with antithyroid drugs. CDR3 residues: CSAQVEGTYEQYF. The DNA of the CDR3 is TGCAGTGCCCAAGTCGAAGGAACCTACGAGCAGTACTTC.